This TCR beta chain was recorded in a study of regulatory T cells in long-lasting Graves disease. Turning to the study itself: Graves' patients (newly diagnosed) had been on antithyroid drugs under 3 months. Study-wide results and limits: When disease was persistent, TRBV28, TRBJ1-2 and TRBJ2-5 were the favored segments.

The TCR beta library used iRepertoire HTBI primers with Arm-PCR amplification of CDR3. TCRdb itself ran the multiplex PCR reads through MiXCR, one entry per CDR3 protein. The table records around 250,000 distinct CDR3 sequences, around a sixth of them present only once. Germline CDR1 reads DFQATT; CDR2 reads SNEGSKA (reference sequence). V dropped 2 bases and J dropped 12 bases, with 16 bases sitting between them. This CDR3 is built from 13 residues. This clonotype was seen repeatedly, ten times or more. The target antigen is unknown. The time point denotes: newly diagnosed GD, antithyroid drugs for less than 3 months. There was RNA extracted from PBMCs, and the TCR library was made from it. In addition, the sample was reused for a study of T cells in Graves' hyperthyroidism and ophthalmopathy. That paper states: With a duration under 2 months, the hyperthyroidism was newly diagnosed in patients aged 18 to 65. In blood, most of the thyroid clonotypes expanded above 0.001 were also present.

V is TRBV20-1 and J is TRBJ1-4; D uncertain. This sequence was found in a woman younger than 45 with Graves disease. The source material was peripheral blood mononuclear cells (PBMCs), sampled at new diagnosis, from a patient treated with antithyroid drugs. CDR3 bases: TGCAGTGCTAGACGGGCCTCGTCGGCGGAACTGTTTTTT. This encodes CSARRASSAELFF.